The 9 T cell receptor beta chains reported below all come from one sample, sequenced in a study of blood T cells in healthy people across ages. Primers used in a second PCR of about 6 to 11 cycles were a sample-barcoded 5' primer and a J-beta primer mix. Via MiXCR, TCRdb re-called the 5' RACE reads, giving one row per CDR3 protein. The repertoire includes 580,000 or so distinct CDR3 sequences, roughly 43% of them detected once, and 20% to 25% sits in the top ten. Specimen: blood. These TCRs come from a man older than 75 in good health.

This chain joins TRBV29-1 and TRBJ2-5; D unresolved. Germline V gene data show CDR1 as SQVTM and CDR2 as ANQGSEA. The V and J ends lost 3 bases and 0 bases respectively, with 5 bases between them. The CDR3 sequence is 12 residues long. The CDR3 reads CSVDRDQETQYF. CDR3 DNA: TGCAGCGTTGACCGGGACCAAGAGACCCAGTACTTC.

As to this clonotype: A read error is likely, as this CDR3 ends without the conserved phenylalanine or tryptophan. The chain combines TRBV4-2 with TRBJ2-1, with TRBD1 matching over 10 bases. The CDR3 contains 16 residues. Germline CDR1 is LGHNA and CDR2 is YNFKEQ. The V gene end was trimmed by 4 bases and the J gene end by 0 bases; junction bases not matched to a gene: 3. This chain's CDR3 is CASSRGDRGSYNEQFS. The DNA for the CDR3 is TGTGCCAGCAGCCGGGGGGACAGGGGCTCCTACAATGAGCAGTTCTCC.

The V gene is TRBV27, the J gene TRBJ1-6; 7 nucleotides match TRBD1. CDR3 size: 16 residues. The ends lost 0 bases at V and 8 bases at J; junction bases unmatched: 7. The germline V gene encodes CDR1 MNHEY and CDR2 SMNVEV (reference sequence). The CDR3 DNA reads TGTGCCAGCAGTTTATCGACGGGCCAGGGGGATTCACCCCTCCACTTT. The encoded protein is CASSLSTGQGDSPLHF.

This clonotype was observed a few times. The chain uses TRBV7-3 and TRBJ2-5; D possibly corresponds to TRBD2 (5 bases). CDR3 size: 15 residues. From germline, CDR1 is SGHTA and CDR2 FQGTGA. Trimming stripped 2 bases from V and 3 bases from J, with 13 bases between. CDR3 sequence (DNA): TGTGCCAGCAGCTTAGGTACGGGGTTGGAAGAGACCCAGTACTTC. Protein: CASSLGTGLEETQYF.

J is TRBJ2-7 and V is TRBV3-1; D remains ambiguous. The CDR3 is made up of 15 amino acids. Germline V CDR1 and CDR2: LGHDT, YNNKEL (reference sequence). V was cut by 4 bases and J by 3 bases, with 16 bases left in between. CDR3 bases: TGTGCCAGCAGCCGCGGACCCGTGGCTGACTACGAGCAGTACTTC. Translated: CASSRGPVADYEQYF.

This clonotype appeared many times. The V call is TRBV7-2, the J call TRBJ2-3; 10 bases align to TRBD2. Germline loops: CDR1 SGHTA, CDR2 FQGNSA. The CDR3 contains 16 residues. After removal of 5 bases from V and 2 bases from J, the junction contained 7 bases not matched to a gene. CDR3 nucleotides: TGTGCCAGCAGCCCGGCTGGGACTAGCGTCACAGATACGCAGTATTTT. Amino acids: CASSPAGTSVTDTQYF.

This clonotype was seen ten or more times. The rearrangement uses TRBV29-1 and TRBJ2-7; 12 bases fit TRBD1. V gave up 4 bases and J gave up 5 bases; unmatched junction bases: 3. Per the germline V gene, CDR1 is SQVTM and CDR2 is ANQGSEA. The CDR3 is made up of 13 amino acids. Here the CDR3 reads CSVGDRGLDEQYF. The CDR3 DNA is TGCAGCGTTGGGGACAGGGGGCTCGACGAGCAGTACTTC.

The gene calls are TRBV24-1 and TRBJ2-5, with D possibly TRBD1 on 5 matching bases. Germline V CDR1 and CDR2: KGHDR, SFDVKD. The V end was cut by 3 bases, the J end by 2 bases, with 9 bases between. The CDR3 totals 14 residues. The CDR3 loop reads CATSDVGAQETQYF. The DNA for the CDR3 is TGTGCCACCAGTGATGTAGGGGCGCAAGAGACCCAGTACTTC.

V is TRBV20-1 and J is TRBJ2-7; D may be TRBD2 (6 bases). Germline values: CDR1 DFQATT, CDR2 SNEGSKA (reference sequence). This CDR3 contains 11 residues. V dropped 6 bases and J dropped 12 bases, with 18 bases sitting between them. In DNA form, the CDR3 reads TGCAGTGCAAGGGACTCAGAGACCCTGTACTTC. Its protein is CSARDSETLYF.